The next 13 T cell receptor beta chains were all read from a single sample in a study of OX40 agonist ivuxolimab in advanced cancers. Receptor libraries were prepared by the immunoSEQ multiplex PCR assay. Not all clones reach the TCRdb copy of this immuneACCESS table, which keeps in-frame sequences only. Checked studies attribute under half of the gap to unresolved V genes and leave the rest unexplained. In all, the sample holds about 33,000 clones, and 89% of those were seen once. Approximately 26% of the sample is held by the ten biggest clonotypes. The sequencing here drew on CD4+ or CD8+ T cells sorted from blood, taken in a trial of the OX40 agonist ivuxolimab. The receptors derive from an adult with an advanced solid tumor such as melanoma, head and neck, liver or kidney cancer.

The chain employs TRBV6-1 and TRBJ2-2; D is ambiguous. This CDR3 is built from 14 residues. Deletions cut 7 bases from V and 4 bases from J, with 13 bases between. Germline values: CDR1 MNHNS, CDR2 SASEGT. The CDR3 sequence is CASTLGYGTGELFF. The CDR3 coding sequence is TGTGCCAGCACCCTCGGGTACGGCACCGGGGAGCTGTTTTTT.

The J gene is TRBJ1-1, the V gene TRBV27; D remains ambiguous. This CDR3 is built from 16 residues. Germline CDR1 and CDR2: MNHEY and SMNVEV (reference sequence). V gave up 0 bases and J gave up 5 bases, with 16 bases separating them. In DNA form, the CDR3 reads TGTGCCAGCAGTTTATCAGTGGGATCCGTCCGGACTGAAGCTTTCTTT. Amino acids: CASSLSVGSVRTEAFF.

The rearrangement uses TRBV6-5 and TRBJ1-5; 7 nucleotides align to TRBD1. CDR3 length: 14 amino acids. The V gene end was trimmed by 0 bases and the J gene end by 6 bases; junction bases not matched to a gene: 2. Germline values: CDR1 MNHEY, CDR2 SVGAGI. The CDR3: CASSYSHRGQPQHF. For the CDR3, the DNA is TGTGCCAGCAGTTACTCGCACAGGGGTCAGCCCCAGCATTTT.

The J gene is TRBJ2-3, the V gene TRBV28, with D maybe TRBD2 (5 bases). The V end was cut by 4 bases, the J end by 5 bases, with 13 bases between. This CDR3 comprises 14 residues. The V gene's germline CDR1 is MDHEN and CDR2 SYDVKM. CDR3 sequence reads: CASSSGGRRDTQYF. CDR3 nucleotides: TGTGCCAGCAGTTCTGGAGGCAGGAGAGATACGCAGTATTTT. Full variable domain (rest looked up from reference TRBV28 and TRBJ2-3): DVKVTQSSRYLVKRTGEKVFLECVQDMDHENMFWYRQDPGLGLRLIYFSYDVKMKEKGDIPEGYSVSREKKERFSLILESASTNQTSMYLCASSSGGRRDTQYFGPGTRLTVL.

This rearrangement joins TRBV27 to TRBJ1-1; possibly TRBD1 for D (5 bases). Germline V gene lookup returns CDR1 MNHEY and CDR2 SMNVEV (reference sequence). V lost 4 bases to trimming and J lost 4 bases, with 13 bases between them. There are 14 residues in the CDR3. The CDR3 region has the DNA TGTGCCAGCAGTTCATTGGGGCCGGGCACTGAAGCTTTCTTT. Residues: CASSSLGPGTEAFF.

This chain connects TRBV29-1 to TRBJ2-3; D is perhaps TRBD1 (6 bases). The CDR3 extends over 13 amino acids. The V gene's germline CDR1 is SQVTM and CDR2 ANQGSEA. The V gene lost 3 bases and the J gene lost 7 bases, with 14 bases spanning the gap. The chain's CDR3 is CSVDGQIVNTQYF. Here the CDR3 DNA reads TGCAGCGTTGATGGACAGATTGTGAATACGCAGTATTTT.

This chain uses TRBV7-3 with TRBJ1-1, with D possibly being TRBD1 (5 bases). From germline, CDR1 is SGHTA and CDR2 FQGTGA. CDR3 length: 14 amino acids. V dropped 4 bases and J dropped 6 bases, with 15 bases sitting between them. The CDR3 DNA follows: TGTGCCAGCAGCTCGCCCCAGGGAACCGCTGAAGCTTTCTTT. Translation: CASSSPQGTAEAFF.

This rearrangement joins TRBV11-3 to TRBJ2-1, with TRBD2 as a possible D gene (5 bases). This CDR3 has 15 residues. Per germline, CDR1 SGHNT and CDR2 YENEEA. V lost 3 bases to trimming and J lost 7 bases, with 16 bases between them. The chain's CDR3 is CASSFSMGVTNEQFF. The CDR3 DNA reads TGTGCCAGCAGCTTCTCTATGGGAGTTACGAATGAGCAGTTCTTC.

This chain links TRBV6-6 with TRBJ1-2, with a possible D match to TRBD1 (6 bases). The CDR3 contains 14 residues. In germline, CDR1 is MNHNY, CDR2 SVGAGI (reference sequence). Trimming removed 4 bases at V and 6 bases at J, with 15 bases between. CDR3 nucleotide sequence: TGTGCCAGCAGTTGGCTTGGTTCAGGGGATGGCTACACCTTC. This codes for CASSWLGSGDGYTF.

This clone has a single count. The chain carries TRBV7-9 and TRBJ2-7; 7 nucleotides match TRBD1. The CDR3 contains 14 residues. With V trimmed by 2 bases and J by 2 bases, 3 bases remained unmatched. Per germline, CDR1 SEHNR and CDR2 FQNEAQ (reference sequence). This CDR3 reads CASSLSDRTYEQYF. In nucleotides, the CDR3 is TGTGCCAGCAGCTTATCGGACAGGACCTACGAGCAGTACTTC.

The genes are TRBV19 and TRBJ2-7; no clear D. V was pared by 5 bases and J by 0 bases, with 8 bases between. This CDR3 region has 13 residues. Germline CDR1 reads LNHDA; CDR2 reads SQIVND (reference sequence). The CDR3 bases are TGTGCCAGTAGTCAAACACCCTCCTACGAGCAGTACTTC. It codes for CASSQTPSYEQYF.

A note on this clone: A junction boundary mismatches the germline segment, possibly from a read error. The rearrangement uses TRBV5-6 and TRBJ2-7; 9 positions agree with TRBD1. The CDR3 loop spans 12 amino acids. Germline V lookup: CDR1 SGHDT, CDR2 YYEEEE. The CDR3: CASSLGGQGLDF. DNA of the CDR3: TGTGCCAGCAGCTTGGGAGGACAGGGGCTAGACTTC. The variable domain in full, with the rest retrieved from reference TRBV5-6 and TRBJ2-7, is DAGVTQSPTHLIKTRGQQVTLRCSPKSGHDTVSWYQQALGQGPQFIFQYYEEEERQRGNFPDRFSGHQFPNYSSELNVNALLLGDSALYLCASSLGGQGLDFGPGTRLTVT.

This clone appeared many times. The chain joins TRBV4-1 to TRBJ2-7, with D possibly being TRBD1 (6 bases). The V end lost 6 bases, the J end lost 3 bases, and 12 bases lay between the germline ends. The germline CDR1 and CDR2 sequences are MGHRA and YSYEKL. The CDR3 is 13 amino acids. The CDR3 sequence is CASSWGPYYEQYF. The CDR3 region has the DNA TGCGCCAGCAGTTGGGGGCCATACTACGAGCAGTACTTC.